This T cell receptor beta chain originates from a study of CD8 T cells in Susac syndrome. The CDR3 is made up of 17 amino acids. The germline CDR1 and CDR2 sequences are LGHDT and YNNKEL (reference sequence). V was shortened by 4 bases and J by 4 bases, with 17 bases between the two germline ends. Reverse transcription of about 0.45 to 1 ug RNA was performed with random hexamers. One entry per CDR3 protein, called by TCRdb with MiXCR from the immunoSEQ multiplex PCR reads. The table includes some 260,000 distinct CDR3 sequences, 85% to 95% detected once. A single count supports this clonotype. Sequenced material: CD4+ T cells from PBMCs. This TCR came from a human donor with multiple sclerosis. The J gene is TRBJ2-6, the V gene TRBV3-1, with D possibly being TRBD1 (6 bases). DNA for the CDR3: TGTGCCAGCAGCCTGAACCCAGGGGTCTCCGGGGCCAACGTCCTGACTTTC. Residues: CASSLNPGVSGANVLTF.